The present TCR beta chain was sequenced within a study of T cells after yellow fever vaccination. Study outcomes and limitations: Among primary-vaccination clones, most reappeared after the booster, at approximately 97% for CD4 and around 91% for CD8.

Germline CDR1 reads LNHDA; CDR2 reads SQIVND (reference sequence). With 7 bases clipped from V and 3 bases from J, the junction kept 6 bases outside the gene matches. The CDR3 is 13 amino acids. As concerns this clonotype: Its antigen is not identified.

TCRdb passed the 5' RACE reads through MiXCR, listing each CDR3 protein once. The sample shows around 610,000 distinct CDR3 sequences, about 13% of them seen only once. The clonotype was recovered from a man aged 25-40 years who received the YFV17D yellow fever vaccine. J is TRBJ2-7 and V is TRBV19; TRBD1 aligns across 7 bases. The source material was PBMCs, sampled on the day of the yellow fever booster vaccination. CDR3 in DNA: TGTGCCAGTACCGGGGACAGTATCTACGAGCAGTACTTC. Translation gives CASTGDSIYEQYF.